This entry concerns a single T cell receptor (beta chain). This CDR3 is also generated by other DNA sequences in the sample. This entry belongs to a study of shared clonotypes between healthy human individuals. The naive CD8 population came from CD45RO-negative cells selected for CCR7, without terminally differentiated effector memory CD45RA+ cells. Here immunoSEQ multiplex PCR was the method, and the copy in TCRdb shows in-frame clones only, minus some. The sample holds about 1.9 million clones, 85% to 95% seen once. The CDR3 spans 17 residues. Trimming took 0 bases from V and 3 from J; bases not matched to a gene: 6. Germline CDR1 is KGHSH and CDR2 is LQKENI.

What was sequenced was naive CD8+ T cells from PBMCs. V usage is TRBV18 and J usage is TRBJ2-3, with 10 positions matching TRBD2. The TCR was taken from a man between 18 and 29 years old in good health. Some clones in this sample may be carry-over from other donors' samples. As DNA, the CDR3 is TGTGCCAGCTCACCACCTGGCCTAGCGGGAGTGACAGATACGCAGTATTTT. This codes for CASSPPGLAGVTDTQYF.